This T cell receptor (beta chain) was sequenced in a study of long-term antiretroviral therapy in people with HIV. Study observations and caveats: Pre-ART clonal expansion yielded clones that dominated the repertoire at all time points. Drawn between the mid-2000s and the late 2010s, the blood was possibly obtained under older ART regimens. Following ART, diversity rose but still fell short of transplant donor controls. When set beside controls, HIV repertoires had CDR3 length ranges that were narrower.

As for this clone: Its specificity is not known.

The germline gives CDR1 MDHEN, CDR2 SYDVKM. V lost 3 bases and J 5 bases, leaving 13 bases between the germline ends. The CDR3 length is 14 residues. Runs used v3.0 of the immunoSEQ assay and were done at survey level. Assay used: immunoSEQ multiplex PCR; TCRdb lists only in-frame clones, some missing. The sample shows about 36,000 clones, 80% of them seen only once. V and J are TRBV28 and TRBJ1-2, with D possibly matching TRBD1 (5 bases). The starting material was unsorted PBMCs, obtained 3.4 years after starting antiretroviral therapy. This TCR was sampled from a man aged 25 to 45 with HIV. CDR3 amino acids: CASSFRLGVYGYTF. As DNA, the CDR3 is TGTGCCAGCAGTTTTAGATTAGGGGTTTATGGCTACACCTTC.